This TCR beta chain was sequenced in a study of T cell responses to AZD1222 COVID-19 vaccine. Repertoires were generated with immunoSEQ multiplex PCR, while TCRdb's copy carries only in-frame clones and drops some. Of 120,000 to 150,000 clones in the sample, approximately 89% were seen once. From germline, CDR1 is MDHEN and CDR2 SYDVKM. This CDR3 region has 16 residues. V shed 8 bases and J shed 4 bases, with 23 bases lying between them. Sequences were derived from peripheral blood, sampled 28 days after the second AZD1222 dose. The source of this sequence is an adult who received the AZD1222 COVID-19 vaccine. The chain uses TRBV28 and TRBJ1-1, with D possibly TRBD1 on 5 matching bases. This CDR3 is CASQGHWVRPGTEAFF. The DNA of the CDR3 is TGTGCCAGCCAGGGCCATTGGGTAAGGCCGGGCACTGAAGCTTTCTTT.